This TCR beta chain was retrieved from a study of monozygotic twins with inflammatory bowel disease. TCRdb reanalyzed the 5' RACE reads, giving one entry per CDR3 protein sequence and no DNA. The repertoire table contains just over 300,000 distinct CDR3 sequences. Germline V CDR1 and CDR2: MRHNA, SNTAGT. This CDR3 is 17 amino acids long. The clonotype was recovered from a human donor with ulcerative colitis or Crohn's disease, or a healthy co-twin of an affected twin (not recorded which). The V and J genes are TRBV6-4 and TRBJ2-1; TCRdb gives TRBD2 as the D gene, but with no DNA this cannot be confirmed. The sample was blood. CDR3 sequence reads: CASSDSSLAGVGNEQFF.